This TCR beta chain was sequenced during a study of blood T cell repertoires in COVID-19. Overall study: Acute-phase and convalescent COVID-19 samples originated in the United States, Italy and Spain.

V was clipped by 3 bases and J by 0 bases, with 9 bases between them. In germline, CDR1 is GTSNPN, CDR2 SVGIG (reference sequence). CDR3 length: 14 residues. Sequenced by immunoSEQ multiplex PCR; TCRdb stores in-frame clones only, minus some. The data show 120,000 to 150,000 clones, 65% to 85% seen once. This receptor was obtained from a man aged 45-60 years with active or convalescent COVID-19. The rearrangement uses TRBV30 and TRBJ1-3; D uncertain. Sequences were obtained from peripheral blood. Written as DNA, the CDR3 is TGTGCCTGGAGCAGGCAGCTCTCTGGAAACACCATATATTTT. Protein: CAWSRQLSGNTIYF.